This TCR beta chain came from a study of shared clonotypes between healthy human individuals (dated by TCRdb to between 2020 and 2021). Study-level background: The cohort included three men and two women between 18 and 49 years of age. Different laboratories and diverse techniques were used to prepare libraries and sequence TCR repertoires, to increase sequencing depth and limit assay-specific biases. Per donor, three plates each were used for CD4 naive and CD4 memory, two for CD8 naive, and one for CD8 memory. The study deeply sequenced blood TCR repertoires of about 5 healthy adults to estimate repertoire size and the extent of clonotype sharing between individuals. Each donor's leukapheresis produced roughly between roughly 0.9 and 8.9 billion PBMCs. Here is what the overall study found, with its caveats: Sampling was limited to blood, and TCR repertoires in tissue likely differ from TCR repertoires in blood. Even with the large sequencing depth, rarefaction of the sorted-subset datasets indicated that sequencing was incomplete. Clonotypes shared by all four sorted-subset donors showed higher generation probabilities than non-shared clonotypes. Pairwise subsampling led to the expectation that sequencing depth would affect the degree of clonotype sharing among donors. When a few donors were compared, the shared fraction of clonotypes was around 5% for naive CD4, over 3% for naive CD8, 2% to 2.5% for memory CD4, and around 0.4% for memory CD8. The genetic and exposure-history diversity represented was limited by the small number of donors. Estimated clonotype richness was generally larger for naive than for memory subsets.

TCR CDR3 regions were amplified from genomic DNA by multiplex PCR using the deep immunoSEQ assay. Extracted genomic DNA from each cell subset was spread evenly across all wells of several immunoSEQ 96-well plates, with each plate serving as a replicate. For sorted subsets, 150 to 250 ng of genomic DNA, equivalent to around 31,000 T cell genomes, went into each replicate PCR. Purified libraries were quantified with a Qubit 3.0 fluorometer, sized on a Bioanalyzer 2100, and re-quantified with the KAPA Library Quantification kit. Every immunoSEQ 96-well plate was sequenced on a dedicated single-read 150-cycle Illumina NextSeq 550 flow cell. In the authors' own workflow: Because only junctional sequences without quality scores were contained in the immunoSEQ output, filtering matching that applied to full-length reads could not be performed. To assign V/J genes and CDR3, sequences were annotated using PyIR, a Python wrapper for IgBLAST v1.9, with IMGT germline references. Reads were filtered out if the reads had weak V/J assignments (E-value above 1e-6), no CDR3, stop codons, out-of-frame junctions, or ambiguous translated residues. V3J clonotypes were defined as sequences sharing the same inferred V gene, J gene, and CDR3 amino acid sequence. The percentage overlap between two repertoires was calculated by dividing the number of shared unique clonotypes by the size of the smaller repertoire. Repertoire richness was assessed with RTK rarefaction, the Chao1 estimator, and Recon v2.1 estimates of unobserved clonotypes. Generation probabilities for all TCRbeta clonotypes obtained by the gDNA method from four donors were computed using OLGA. Sourced from immuneACCESS, this table was stored by TCRdb with only in-frame sequences that have V and J called. A share of the clones is absent; for the studies checked, an unresolved V gene accounts for under half, and the remainder has no known explanation. V, J and clone size derive from that table, while D and trimming were established from the DNA sequence. A total of about 2 million clones appear in this sample, 85% to 95% of them only once. In total, the top ten clones hold roughly 0.13% of the sample.

Donors were healthy HIV-negative adults with no recently reported acute infections or vaccinations. Every donor was a Caucasian adult living in Nashville, Tennessee, USA. CD4+ T cells were enriched through magnetic negative selection, after which naive cells were positively selected on CD45RA and the remaining negative fraction served as the memory subset. Blood was obtained by leukapheresis, after which PBMCs were separated by Ficoll-Histopaque density gradient centrifugation and cryopreserved in liquid nitrogen vapor phase. Purity and quantity of every magnetically sorted T cell population were checked by analytical flow cytometry. Genomic DNA was isolated from each sorted fraction and quantified by UV absorbance on a Nanodrop 2000c. Comment on this clone: Its antigen specificity is not known. No base-level quality is on record; no much larger clone is a single base apart.

Sequencing input: naive CD4+ T cells sorted from blood. In light of the paper, this sample's cell subset or site label describes: CD45RA+ positively selected. This TCR was sampled from a young man in good health.

The DNA reads TGTGCCAGCAGTGAAATAGGGGGTGGGATCACTGAAGCTTTCTTT. It encodes CASSEIGGGITEAFF. The chain is encoded by TRBV25-1 joined to TRBJ1-1; the D gene is perhaps TRBD1, from 6 matching bases. CDR1 and CDR2 are read off the germline V gene as MGHDK and SYGVNS. The germline ends are 14 bases apart after V is trimmed by 2 bases and J by 4 bases. Including the terminal cysteine and phenylalanine, the CDR3 comprises 15 residues. The sequence is cut down to CDR3 DNA, 45 bases in frame from base 1.